These 18 T cell receptor beta chains came from one sample sequenced in a study of T cells in Graves' hyperthyroidism and ophthalmopathy. RNA transcripts provided the source from which TCR beta CDR3 regions were amplified. HTBI primers were used for first-round RT-PCR of the TCR CDR3. TCRdb re-analysed the multiplex PCR reads in MiXCR, keeping a single row per CDR3 protein. The table has 500,000 to 750,000 distinct CDR3 sequences, approximately 15% seen once. Sequencing was performed on blood. The receptors were gathered from a woman aged 18-29 years with Graves' ophthalmopathy.

This clonotype has a count of ten or more. The J gene is TRBJ2-1, the V gene TRBV28; D could derive from TRBD1 or TRBD2 (7 bases each). The CDR3 covers 22 residues. Trimming cost V 5 bases and J 3 bases, with 35 bases left between them. Germline CDR1 and CDR2: MDHEN and SYDVKM. The CDR3 nucleotides read TGTGCCAGCAGTGCTATAAAGTTTAAAAGGTTACAGCAGGGGGAGGGCTACAATGAGCAGTTCTTC. Translated, it gives CASSAIKFKRLQQGEGYNEQFF.

The J gene is TRBJ2-7, the V gene TRBV5-5; 8 nucleotides match TRBD1. Germline trimming cut 1 base from V and 5 bases from J; bases unmatched to any gene: 17. CDR3 length: 18 amino acids. From germline, CDR1 is SGHKS and CDR2 YYEKEE (reference sequence). This chain's CDR3 is CASSLRYLSGGQINEQYF. DNA of the CDR3: TGTGCCAGCAGCTTGAGGTACCTTTCAGGGGGCCAAATAAACGAGCAGTACTTC.

This clonotype came up many times. The J gene is TRBJ2-1, the V gene TRBV12-3 or TRBV12-4; 7 bases are a match to TRBD2. V lost 4 bases and J lost 6; bases outside the gene matches: 6. The CDR3 covers 14 residues. This CDR3 reads CASSSGGSTNEQFF. The CDR3 DNA follows: TGTGCCAGCAGTTCCGGCGGGAGTACCAATGAGCAGTTCTTC.

In regard to this clonotype: A read error is possible here, since a much larger clone lies one base away. The chain uses TRBV7-2 and TRBJ2-3; possibly TRBD1 for D (6 bases). V lost 5 bases, J lost 2 bases, and 23 bases lay in between. The CDR3 loop spans 18 amino acids. Germline CDR1 reads SGHTA; CDR2 reads FQGNSA. CDR3 protein: CTSSAPGRGPSLTDTQYF. DNA of the CDR3: TGTACCAGCAGCGCGCCGGGCAGGGGCCCAAGTCTCACAGATACGCAGTATTTT.

V gene TRBV19 combines with J gene TRBJ1-2, with 9 bases matching TRBD1. The length of the CDR3 is 15 residues. V shed 5 bases, J shed 8 bases, and the junction held 12 bases outside the gene matches. Germline assignment: CDR1 LNHDA and CDR2 SQIVND (reference sequence). The CDR3 DNA reads TGTGCCAGTAGTGCCCTTCCGGGACAGGGTAGGGGCTACACCTTC. It specifies CASSALPGQGRGYTF. Combining the CDR3 with reference TRBV19 and TRBJ1-2 gives the whole variable domain DGGITQSPKYLFRKEGQNVTLSCEQNLNHDAMYWYRQDPGQGLRLIYYSQIVNDFQKGDIAEGYSVSREKKESFPLTVTSAQKNPTAFYLCASSALPGQGRGYTFGSGTRLTVV.

This clonotype has ten or more counts. V usage is TRBV7-9 and J usage is TRBJ2-5, with D perhaps TRBD1 (6 bases). V was trimmed by 0 bases and J by 13 bases, leaving 12 bases between them. The CDR3 contains 12 residues. From germline, CDR1 is SEHNR and CDR2 FQNEAQ (reference sequence). CDR3 residues: CASSLAPQGRYF. CDR3 bases: TGTGCCAGCAGCTTAGCCCCTCAGGGGAGGTACTTC.

The table lists this clonotype with many counts. V usage is TRBV2 and J usage is TRBJ1-4; D remains unclear. Germline-derived CDR1 and CDR2 are SNHLY and FYNNEI. CDR3 length: 11 residues. Between the trimmed V and J ends, which lost 9 bases and 7 bases, there was a span of 9 bases. The CDR3, as DNA: TGTGCCAGTTCAACAGTTGAAAAACTGTTTTTT. Translated, it gives CASSTVEKLFF. The variable domain in full, with the rest retrieved from reference TRBV2 and TRBJ1-4, is EPEVTQTPSHQVTQMGQEVILRCVPISNHLYFYWYRQILGQKVEFLVSFYNNEISEKSEIFDDQFSVERPDGSNFTLKIRSTKLEDSAMYFCASSTVEKLFFGSGTQLSVL.

This clonotype occurred many times. This chain joins TRBV5-1 and TRBJ2-1; 12 nucleotides align to TRBD1. Germline V gene data show CDR1 as SGHRS and CDR2 as YFSETQ. After removal of 0 bases from V and 7 bases from J, the junction contained 8 bases not matched to a gene. The CDR3 consists of 17 residues. The CDR3 DNA sequence: TGCGCCAGCAGCTTGGATACGGGGACAGGGGGCGGGAATGAGCAGTTCTTC. It translates to CASSLDTGTGGGNEQFF.

The J gene is TRBJ2-7, the V gene TRBV18, with D possibly TRBD1 on 6 matching bases. The V end lost 6 bases, the J end lost 4 bases, and 16 bases lay between the germline ends. The CDR3 sequence is 14 residues long. Per germline, CDR1 KGHSH and CDR2 LQKENI. In DNA, the CDR3 is TGTGCCAGCTCTCCAACCACAGGGAGATACGAGCAGTACTTC. It encodes CASSPTTGRYEQYF.

The V gene is TRBV6-5, the J gene TRBJ1-5, with 7 bases fitting TRBD1. Trimming at V came to 4 bases and at J to 3 bases, leaving 6 bases not matched to a gene. Per germline, CDR1 MNHEY and CDR2 SVGAGI. This CDR3 is 15 amino acids long. The CDR3 protein is CASSWAGTVNQPQHF. The DNA of the CDR3 is TGTGCCAGCAGTTGGGCCGGGACAGTCAATCAGCCCCAGCATTTT.

The table lists this clonotype with many counts. This chain joins TRBV7-3 and TRBJ2-1, with D perhaps matching TRBD2 (6 bases). Germline V CDR1 and CDR2: SGHTA, FQGTGA. V lost 0 bases and J 7 bases, leaving 16 bases between the germline ends. The CDR3 is 16 amino acids. For the CDR3, the DNA is TGTGCCAGCAGCTTAACCTCGGGAGTAGGTGCGAATGAGCAGTTCTTC. Translating it yields CASSLTSGVGANEQFF.

This clonotype has more than one count but fewer than ten. The J gene is TRBJ1-2, the V gene TRBV27, with D possibly matching TRBD1 (5 bases). The CDR3 runs to 17 residues. V was cut by 3 bases and J by 0 bases, with 17 bases left in between. Germline-derived CDR1 and CDR2 are MNHEY and SMNVEV (reference sequence). The CDR3 loop is CASSFVLRGSANYGYTF. CDR3 bases: TGTGCCAGCAGTTTCGTACTCCGGGGCTCCGCTAACTATGGCTACACCTTC.

This clonotype has a count of ten or more. The chain couples TRBV30 to TRBJ2-1, with D hard to call. The V gene's germline CDR1 is GTSNPN and CDR2 SVGIG (reference sequence). The CDR3 sequence is 13 residues long. V lost 2 bases to trimming and J lost 2 bases, with 7 bases between them. CDR3 nucleotide sequence: TGTGCCTGGAGTACCCTAACCTACAATGAGCAGTTCTTC. Its protein product is CAWSTLTYNEQFF.

This clonotype has just a few counts. The CDR3 protein is CSARYPLSHGLHPNSPLHF. CDR3 nucleotides: TGCAGTGCTAGATATCCCCTGTCTCACGGGCTTCATCCGAATTCACCCCTCCACTTT. The chain links TRBV20-1 to TRBJ1-6; D unresolved. The CDR3 runs 19 residues. Germline values: CDR1 DFQATT, CDR2 SNEGSKA (reference sequence). The ends were cut back, 2 bases at V and 7 bases at J, with 27 bases in the middle.

This clonotype was seen ten or more times. The V and J genes are TRBV24-1 and TRBJ1-2; D ambiguous. CDR3 size: 13 residues. CDR1 and CDR2 (germline): KGHDR, SFDVKD. Trimming removed 5 bases at V and 0 bases at J, with 6 bases between. CDR3 coding DNA: TGTGCCACCAGTGCATCCGCTAACTATGGCTACACCTTC. It specifies CATSASANYGYTF.

This clonotype has a count of ten or more. V is TRBV7-2 and J is TRBJ2-3; 7 bases are shared with TRBD2. Per the germline V gene, CDR1 is SGHTA and CDR2 is FQGNSA. Losses at the gene ends were 6 bases for V and 2 bases for J; bases not matched to a gene: 11. The CDR3 is 16 residues long. The CDR3 reads CASRPTLAEYTDTQYF. The CDR3 DNA reads TGTGCCAGCAGGCCTACTCTAGCGGAGTACACAGATACGCAGTATTTT.

The V call is TRBV7-9, the J call TRBJ2-7; TRBD2 matches 8 bases. V shed 7 bases, J shed 3 bases, and the junction held 8 bases outside the gene matches. Germline CDR1 reads SEHNR; CDR2 reads FQNEAQ (reference sequence). CDR3 length: 14 amino acids. The DNA for the CDR3 is TGTGCCAGCACCCACTCGGGGGGGGTCTACGAGCAGTACTTC. As protein: CASTHSGGVYEQYF.

This clonotype was seen repeatedly, ten times or more. The CDR3 sequence is CASSLKGSGYNEQFF. Here the CDR3 DNA reads TGTGCCAGCAGCTTAAAAGGGTCAGGGTACAATGAGCAGTTCTTC. V is TRBV11-3 and J is TRBJ2-1, with a tentative D call TRBD1 (5 bases). The germline V gene has CDR1 SGHNT and CDR2 YENEEA. This CDR3 comprises 15 residues. Trimming took off 2 bases at V and 4 bases at J, with 12 bases between the two ends.